A single sample gave rise to the 9 T cell receptor beta chains below, sequenced in a study of control samples from healthy donors and cancer patients. This table comes from immunoSEQ multiplex PCR, and its TCRdb copy is limited to in-frame clones, with some not included. The sample holds around 42,000 clones, about 95% seen once. Sequencing was carried out using blood. All receptors derive from a man between 60 and 75 years old in good health.

This chain joins TRBV24-1 and TRBJ2-5; D not certain. Germline CDR1 KGHDR, CDR2 SFDVKD. V lost 0 bases to trimming and J lost 0 bases, with 10 bases between them. This CDR3 has 16 amino acids. The CDR3 DNA reads TGTGCCACCAGTGATTTGAGCGCAGAGGACCAAGAGACCCAGTACTTC. Translation gives CATSDLSAEDQETQYF.

The chain links TRBV27 to TRBJ2-5; D perhaps matches TRBD1 (5 bases). The CDR3 has 14 residues. The V end was cut by 0 bases, the J end by 4 bases, with 9 bases between. Germline CDR1 MNHEY, CDR2 SMNVEV (reference sequence). CDR3 coding DNA: TGTGCCAGCAGTTTATCGAGGCAGGGAGAGACCCAGTACTTC. Amino acids: CASSLSRQGETQYF.

The V and J genes are TRBV29-1 and TRBJ2-1; D is ambiguous. The germline V gene encodes CDR1 SQVTM and CDR2 ANQGSEA. Deletions cut 4 bases from V and 7 bases from J, with 8 bases between. This CDR3 spans 11 amino acids. The CDR3 nucleotides read TGCAGCGTTGTTAGAAAAAATGAGCAGTTCTTC. This sequence encodes CSVVRKNEQFF.

This chain joins TRBV6-1 and TRBJ2-7; no clear D gene. Between the trimmed V and J ends, which lost 1 base and 2 bases, there was a span of 3 bases. The V gene's germline CDR1 is MNHNS and CDR2 SASEGT. The CDR3 covers 12 residues. CDR3 amino acids: CASSEVTYEQYF. In DNA form, the CDR3 reads TGTGCCAGCAGTGAAGTTACCTACGAGCAGTACTTC.

CDR3 loop: CAWAGIYSPLHF. Written as DNA, the CDR3 is TGTGCCTGGGCGGGAATTTATTCACCCCTCCACTTT. The V and J genes are TRBV30 and TRBJ1-6; D call uncertain. The CDR3 totals 12 residues. Germline V gene data show CDR1 as GTSNPN and CDR2 as SVGIG (reference sequence). V gave up 5 bases and J gave up 8 bases, with 10 bases separating them.

The chain is built from TRBV12-3 or TRBV12-4 and TRBJ2-7; D gene uncertain. V lost 6 bases and J lost 4, with 7 bases in between. The CDR3 has 11 residues. CDR3 sequence reads: CASSPGYEQYF. CDR3 nucleotide sequence: TGTGCCAGCAGCCCCGGGTACGAGCAGTACTTC.

This clone was detected a few times. The gene calls are TRBV27 and TRBJ1-2; maybe TRBD1 (6 bases). The CDR3 consists of 13 residues. CDR1 is MNHEY and CDR2 is SMNVEV in the germline V gene (reference sequence). V lost 5 bases, J lost 4 bases, and 11 bases lay in between. CDR3 protein: CASSGQGPYGYTF. CDR3 coding DNA: TGTGCCAGCAGTGGCCAGGGGCCCTATGGCTACACCTTC.

The rearrangement joins TRBV7-9 to TRBJ1-5, with 8 positions matching TRBD1. Germline V CDR1 and CDR2: SEHNR, FQNEAQ (reference sequence). CDR3 size: 16 residues. V dropped 4 bases and J dropped 3; count of bases not matched to a gene: 8. The CDR3 spells CASSSTQGAPNQPQHF. The CDR3 DNA follows: TGTGCCAGCAGCTCGACCCAGGGGGCGCCCAATCAGCCCCAGCATTTT.

In DNA, the CDR3 is TGTGCCAGTAGTAACCCCTGGGACAAAGCTGACTACGAGCAGTACTTC. Translation: CASSNPWDKADYEQYF. The rearrangement joins TRBV19 to TRBJ2-7, with a tentative D call TRBD1 (6 bases). CDR1 is LNHDA, CDR2 SQIVND, per germline (reference sequence). Trimming took 4 bases from V and 3 from J, leaving 19 bases between them. This CDR3 spans 16 amino acids. Drawing the rest from reference TRBV19 and TRBJ2-7, the complete variable domain is DGGITQSPKYLFRKEGQNVTLSCEQNLNHDAMYWYRQDPGQGLRLIYYSQIVNDFQKGDIAEGYSVSREKKESFPLTVTSAQKNPTAFYLCASSNPWDKADYEQYFGPGTRLTVT.